This is a list of T cell receptor beta chains from one sample in a study of memory CD8 T cells in hepatitis C reinfection. Libraries were prepared by immunoSEQ multiplex PCR; TCRdb keeps only in-frame clonotypes and omits some of them. Of 45,000 to 65,000 clones in the sample, around 92% were seen once. The sequencing input was naive CD8+ T cells sorted from blood. The origin of the receptors is a man between 18 and 29 years old with hepatitis C virus infection. Both conserved end residues are part of each CDR3. The D gene is left open where the match is weak. Part of the rows lack a size; the others show once, few, many or a class for expanded clones.

J,size,D,V,CDR3,DNA
TRBJ2-5,NA,NA,TRBV6-1,CASTAEPPGTQYF,TGTGCCAGCACCGCCGAGCCCCCCGGGACCCAGTACTTC
TRBJ1-1,once,NA,TRBV6-6,CASSYWGAEAFF,TGTGCCAGCAGTTACTGGGGGGCTGAAGCTTTCTTT
TRBJ1-3,NA,NA,TRBV2,CASSEYGSSGNTIYF,TGTGCCAGCAGTGAATATGGTAGCTCTGGAAACACCATATATTTT
TRBJ2-7,NA,TRBD1,TRBV5-1,CASSLRGQGDNEQYF,TGCGCCAGCAGTCTCCGGGGACAGGGGGACAACGAGCAGTACTTC
TRBJ1-2,NA,NA,TRBV4-1,CASSQDTNGAYYGYTF,TGCGCCAGCAGCCAAGATACTAACGGAGCCTACTATGGCTACACCTTC
TRBJ2-5,NA,NA,TRBV4-3,CASSQDRGGGETQYF,TGCGCCAGCAGCCAAGATCGGGGAGGCGGGGAGACCCAGTACTTC
TRBJ2-7,NA,TRBD1,TRBV19,CASSIDRGQEQYF,TGTGCCAGTAGTATCGACAGGGGGCAAGAGCAGTACTTC
TRBJ1-2,NA,TRBD1,TRBV19,CASSPWTGSYGYTF,TGTGCCAGTAGTCCTTGGACAGGAAGCTATGGCTACACCTTC
TRBJ2-7,NA,NA,TRBV15,CATSPGAGSYEQYF,TGTGCCACCAGCCCAGGTGCGGGTTCCTACGAGCAGTACTTC
TRBJ1-2,NA,NA,TRBV5-8,CASSLVTETNYGYTF,TGTGCCAGCAGCTTGGTGACGGAGACTAACTATGGCTACACCTTC
TRBJ1-5,NA,NA,TRBV19,CASSMGEGQPQHF,TGTGCCAGTAGTATGGGTGAGGGTCAGCCCCAGCATTTT
TRBJ1-3,NA,NA,TRBV9,CASSGQTSGNTIYF,TGTGCCAGCAGCGGACAGACCTCTGGAAACACCATATATTTT
TRBJ1-1,NA,NA,TRBV5-4,CASTYEAGGVAEAFF,TGTGCCAGCACCTACGAGGCGGGGGGTGTCGCTGAAGCTTTCTTT
TRBJ2-1,NA,NA,TRBV4-1,CASSQVSDNEQFF,TGCGCCAGCAGCCAAGTTTCCGACAATGAGCAGTTCTTC
TRBJ1-2,once,TRBD1,TRBV6-5,CASSWDRERNYGYTF,TGTGCCAGCAGTTGGGACAGGGAGAGGAACTATGGCTACACCTTC
TRBJ1-3,NA,NA,TRBV4-1,CASSQEGGDGNTIYF,TGCGCCAGCAGCCAAGAGGGGGGAGATGGAAACACCATATATTTT
TRBJ2-1,once,TRBD2,TRBV19,CASSIGSGGYNEQFF,TGTGCCAGTAGTATAGGGAGCGGGGGGTACAATGAGCAGTTCTTC
TRBJ2-1,NA,NA,TRBV27,CASSLSADYNEQFF,TGTGCCAGCAGTTTATCGGCGGACTACAATGAGCAGTTCTTC
TRBJ2-1,NA,TRBD2,TRBV10-1,CASSGTSGDNEQFF,TGCGCCAGCAGTGGTACTAGCGGGGACAATGAGCAGTTCTTC
TRBJ1-4,NA,NA,TRBV19,CASSIIGSNEKLFF,TGTGCCAGTAGTATAATAGGGAGTAATGAAAAACTGTTTTTC
TRBJ2-7,NA,TRBD2,TRBV5-5,CASSLGGGIDEQYF,TGTGCCAGCAGCCTGGGCGGGGGTATCGACGAGCAGTACTTC
TRBJ2-3,once,NA,TRBV7-9,CASSLAGRTSSTDTRYF,TGTGCCAGCAGCTTAGCGGGCAGAACCTCTAGCACAGATACGCGGTATTTT
TRBJ2-2,NA,NA,TRBV6-6,CAVGGPGELFF,TGTGCCGTCGGTGGGCCCGGGGAGCTGTTTTTT
TRBJ2-1,NA,TRBD2,TRBV4-1,CASSQVLADVGNEQFF,TGCGCCAGCAGCCAAGTTCTAGCGGATGTGGGAAATGAGCAGTTCTTC
TRBJ1-1,few,NA,TRBV10-3,CAISELAGTNTEAFF,TGTGCCATCAGTGAGCTTGCGGGTACGAACACTGAAGCTTTCTTT
TRBJ1-3,NA,TRBD1,TRBV6-5,CASSAGDSGNTIYF,TGTGCCAGCAGCGCCGGGGACAGCGGGAACACCATATATTTT
TRBJ1-1,NA,NA,TRBV19,CASSIGVGRVTTEAFF,TGTGCCAGTAGTATAGGCGTGGGCAGGGTAACCACTGAAGCTTTCTTT
TRBJ2-1,NA,TRBD2,TRBV5-4,CASTIPGLVDEQFF,TGTGCCAGCACAATACCGGGACTAGTAGATGAGCAGTTCTTC
TRBJ1-1,NA,NA,TRBV6-5,CASRERILTEAFF,TGTGCCAGCCGGGAGCGTATACTCACTGAAGCTTTCTTT
TRBJ1-1,NA,TRBD1,TRBV6-5,CASTPTGGLYVEAFF,TGTGCCAGCACTCCGACAGGGGGGTTATACGTTGAAGCTTTCTTT
TRBJ2-2,NA,TRBD2,TRBV19,CARSMGGPTGELFF,TGTGCCAGGAGTATGGGAGGGCCCACCGGGGAGCTGTTTTTT
TRBJ2-7,NA,TRBD2,TRBV13,CASSHNSGTRSYEQYF,TGTGCCAGCAGCCACAATAGCGGGACCCGCTCCTACGAGCAGTACTTC
TRBJ1-6,NA,NA,TRBV6-5,CASSYGGDNSPLHF,TGTGCCAGCAGTTACGGAGGGGATAATTCACCCCTCCACTTT
TRBJ2-7,NA,TRBD1,TRBV5-6,CASSFETGTGSYEQYF,TGTGCCAGCAGCTTTGAAACCGGGACAGGTTCCTACGAGCAGTACTTC
TRBJ1-1,NA,NA,TRBV19,CASHPGGRSNTEAFF,TGTGCCAGTCATCCTGGGGGCAGGTCGAACACTGAAGCTTTCTTT
TRBJ1-2,few,NA,TRBV7-9,CASTSSGTTFYGYTF,TGTGCCAGCACCTCCAGCGGGACTACCTTCTATGGCTACACCTTC
TRBJ1-4,NA,NA,TRBV28,CASSLGGEVWEKLFF,TGTGCCAGCAGTTTAGGGGGGGAGGTATGGGAAAAACTGTTTTTT
TRBJ1-4,NA,TRBD1,TRBV6-5,CASSAGTGVYEKLFF,TGTGCCAGCAGCGCCGGTACAGGGGTTTACGAAAAACTGTTTTTT
TRBJ1-1,few,TRBD1,TRBV19,CASSLQGAGTEAFF,TGTGCCAGTAGTTTACAGGGGGCAGGGACTGAAGCTTTCTTT
TRBJ2-7,NA,TRBD1,TRBV28,CASSFLDRATYEQYF,TGTGCCAGCAGTTTTCTGGACAGGGCCACCTACGAGCAGTACTTC
TRBJ2-3,NA,TRBD2,TRBV29-1,CSVRTSGVTDTQYF,TGCAGCGTGCGGACTAGCGGAGTCACAGATACGCAGTATTTT
TRBJ2-3,NA,NA,TRBV5-1,CASSLEGDLTDTQYF,TGCGCCAGCAGCTTGGAGGGGGACCTCACAGATACGCAGTATTTT
TRBJ2-3,NA,NA,TRBV30,CAWSVATDTQYF,TGTGCCTGGAGTGTAGCCACAGATACGCAGTATTTT
TRBJ2-7,NA,NA,TRBV27,CASSLFGGSYEQYF,TGTGCCAGCAGTTTATTCGGCGGCTCCTACGAGCAGTACTTC
TRBJ2-7,once,NA,TRBV27,CASSFSRSYEQYF,TGTGCCAGCAGTTTCTCTAGGAGCTACGAGCAGTACTTC
TRBJ2-1,NA,TRBD1,TRBV27,CASSLDRGNEQFF,TGTGCCAGCAGTTTGGACAGGGGCAATGAGCAGTTCTTC
TRBJ2-1,NA,NA,TRBV6-5,CASSYGQYNEQFF,TGTGCCAGCAGTTACGGACAGTACAATGAGCAGTTCTTC
TRBJ2-7,NA,NA,TRBV28,CASSLRGLDYEQYF,TGTGCCAGCAGTTTAAGGGGATTAGACTACGAGCAGTACTTC
TRBJ2-5,NA,NA,TRBV19,CASSMGDRPQETQYF,TGTGCCAGTAGTATGGGTGACAGGCCTCAAGAGACCCAGTACTTC